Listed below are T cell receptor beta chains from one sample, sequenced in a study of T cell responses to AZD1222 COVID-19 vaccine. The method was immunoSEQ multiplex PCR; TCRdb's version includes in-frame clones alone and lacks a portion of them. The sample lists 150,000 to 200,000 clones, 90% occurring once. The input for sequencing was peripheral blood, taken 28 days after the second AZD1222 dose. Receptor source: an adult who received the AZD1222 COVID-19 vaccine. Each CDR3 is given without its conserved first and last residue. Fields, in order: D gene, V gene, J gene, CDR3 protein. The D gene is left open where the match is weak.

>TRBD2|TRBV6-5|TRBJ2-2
ASSYAPLGGAGELF
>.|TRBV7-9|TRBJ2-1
ASSLTSGNYNEQF
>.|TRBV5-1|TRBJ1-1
ASSFQGGYTEAF
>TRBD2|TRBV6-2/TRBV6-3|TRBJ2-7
ASRPWTSGSGEQY
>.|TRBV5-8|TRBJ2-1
ASSSLQGYNEQF
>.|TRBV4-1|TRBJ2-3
ASSQSDLINTQY
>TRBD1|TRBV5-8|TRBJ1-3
ASSLEDRAGNTIY
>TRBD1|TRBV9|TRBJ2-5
ASSDGQGETQY
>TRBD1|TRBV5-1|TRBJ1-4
ASSLGTENEKLF
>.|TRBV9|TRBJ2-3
ASSVATPGVLPVNTDTQY
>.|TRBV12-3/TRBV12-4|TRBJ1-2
ASSLVGGMGYT
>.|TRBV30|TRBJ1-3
AWSGSNTIY
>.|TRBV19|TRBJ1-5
ASSRADSNQPQH
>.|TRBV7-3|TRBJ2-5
ASSLVSGQTQETQY
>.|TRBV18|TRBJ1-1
ASSPSSTEAF
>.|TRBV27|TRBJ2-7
ASSFLERAYEQY
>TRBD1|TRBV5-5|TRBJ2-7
ASSLDGTGVGEQY
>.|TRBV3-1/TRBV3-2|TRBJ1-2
ASSQEPALGYGYT
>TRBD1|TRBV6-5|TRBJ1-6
ASSPGQGYNSPLH
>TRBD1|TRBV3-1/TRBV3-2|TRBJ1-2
ASSPFGTAASYGYT
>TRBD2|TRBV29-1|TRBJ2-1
SVLGTSGGDGKQF
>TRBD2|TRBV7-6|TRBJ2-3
ASSLLAGGSDTQY
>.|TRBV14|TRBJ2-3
ASSLDMSVPDTQY
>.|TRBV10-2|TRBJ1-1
ASSERQKRTEAF
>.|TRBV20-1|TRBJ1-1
SASSGAGTEAF
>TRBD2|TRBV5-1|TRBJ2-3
ASSPGSWSGGRSDTQY
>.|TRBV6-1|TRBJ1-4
ASSDRGGDEKLF
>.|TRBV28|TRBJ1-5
ASSSVGGSNQPQH
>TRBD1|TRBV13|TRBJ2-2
ASSLRGQGRELF
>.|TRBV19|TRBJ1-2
ASTQSPQRTGRNYGYT
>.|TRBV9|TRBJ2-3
ASSVGGVSQY
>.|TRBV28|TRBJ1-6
ASSSGGRNSPLH
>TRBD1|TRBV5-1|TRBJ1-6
ASSLAADREQSPLH
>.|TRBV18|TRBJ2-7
ASSPPGIYEQY
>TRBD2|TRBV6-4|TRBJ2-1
ASSDVLAGEHNEQF
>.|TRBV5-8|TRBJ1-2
ASSLGLQRHGYT
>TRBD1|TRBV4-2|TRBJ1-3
ASSSRGQGGGNTIY
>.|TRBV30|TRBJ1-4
AWSVTSFNEKLF
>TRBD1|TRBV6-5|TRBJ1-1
ASSTRQGVTAF
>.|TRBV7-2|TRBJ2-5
ASSLARGDRETQY
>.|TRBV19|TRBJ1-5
ASTFTVGGGNSNQPQH
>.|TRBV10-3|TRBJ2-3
AIRGSTDTQY
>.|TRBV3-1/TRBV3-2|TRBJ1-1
ASSQVRGHTMAEAF
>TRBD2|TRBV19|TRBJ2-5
ASGIAGGSETQY
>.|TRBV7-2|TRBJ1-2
ASSPRTKGLANFGYGYT
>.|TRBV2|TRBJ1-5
ASSDSSFPPQH